This T cell receptor beta chain was recorded in a study of tumor-infiltrating lymphocytes in oesophageal squamous cell carcinoma. TCRdb re-called the PCR reads with MiXCR, one entry per CDR3 protein. Among tens of thousands of distinct CDR3 sequences listed, under 50% were seen once. This clonotype has a count of ten or more. This CDR3 is built from 15 residues. The V gene end was trimmed by 3 bases and the J gene end by 5 bases; junction bases not matched to a gene: 6. From germline, CDR1 is MNHEY and CDR2 SMNVEV (reference sequence). This sequence was found in a male donor with esophageal squamous cell carcinoma. This chain joins TRBV27 and TRBJ2-2; 7 bases line up with TRBD1. Sequenced: esophageal tumor tissue. The CDR3 bases are TGTGCCAGCAGTTTTACAGGGGTTGGGACCGGGGAGCTGTTTTTT. The encoded protein is CASSFTGVGTGELFF.